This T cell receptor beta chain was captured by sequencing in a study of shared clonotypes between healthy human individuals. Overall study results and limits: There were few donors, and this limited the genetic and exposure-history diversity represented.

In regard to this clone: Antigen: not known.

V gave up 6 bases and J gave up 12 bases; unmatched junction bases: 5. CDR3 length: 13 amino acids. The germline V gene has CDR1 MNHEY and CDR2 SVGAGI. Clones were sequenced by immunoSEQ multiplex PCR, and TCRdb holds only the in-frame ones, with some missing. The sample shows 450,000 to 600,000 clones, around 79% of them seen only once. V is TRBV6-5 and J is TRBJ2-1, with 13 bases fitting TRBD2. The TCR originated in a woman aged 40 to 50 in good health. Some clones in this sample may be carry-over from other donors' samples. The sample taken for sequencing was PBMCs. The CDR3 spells CASRMTSGRWQFF. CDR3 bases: TGTGCCAGCAGGATGACTAGCGGGAGGTGGCAGTTCTTC.